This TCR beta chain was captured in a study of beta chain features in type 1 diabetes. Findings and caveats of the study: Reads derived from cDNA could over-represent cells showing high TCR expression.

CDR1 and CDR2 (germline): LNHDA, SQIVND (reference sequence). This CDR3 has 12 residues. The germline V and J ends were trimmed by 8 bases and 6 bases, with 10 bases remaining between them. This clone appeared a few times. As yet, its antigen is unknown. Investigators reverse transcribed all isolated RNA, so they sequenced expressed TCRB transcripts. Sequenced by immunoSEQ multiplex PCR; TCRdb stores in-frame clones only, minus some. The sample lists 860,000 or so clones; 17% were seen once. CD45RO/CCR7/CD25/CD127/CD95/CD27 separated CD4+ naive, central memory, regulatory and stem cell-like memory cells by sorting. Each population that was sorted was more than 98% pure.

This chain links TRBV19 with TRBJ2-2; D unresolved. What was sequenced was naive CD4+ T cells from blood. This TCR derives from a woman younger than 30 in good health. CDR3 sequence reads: CASGILSGELFF. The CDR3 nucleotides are TGTGCCAGTGGAATATTATCCGGGGAGCTGTTTTTT. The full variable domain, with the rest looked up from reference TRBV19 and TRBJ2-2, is DGGITQSPKYLFRKEGQNVTLSCEQNLNHDAMYWYRQDPGQGLRLIYYSQIVNDFQKGDIAEGYSVSREKKESFPLTVTSAQKNPTAFYLCASGILSGELFFGEGSRLTVL.